What follows are 15 T cell receptor beta chains derived from one specimen sequenced in a study of blood T cell repertoires in COVID-19. Profiling relied on immunoSEQ multiplex PCR, and the TCRdb table lists in-frame clones only, not all of them. In the table there are roughly 39,000 clones, 75% to 90% of which are singletons. Specimen: peripheral blood. The receptors were gathered from a man aged 25-40 years with active or convalescent COVID-19.

V gene TRBV5-4 combines with J gene TRBJ1-4; TRBD1 matches at 11 bases. This CDR3 contains 17 residues. The germline V gene has CDR1 SGHNT and CDR2 YYREEE (reference sequence). Trimming at V came to 1 base and at J to 0 bases, leaving 2 bases not matched to a gene. CDR3 amino acids: CASSLTGQGATNEKLFF. The DNA of the CDR3 is TGTGCCAGCAGCTTGACGGGACAGGGGGCAACTAATGAAAAACTGTTTTTT.

The chain carries TRBV27 and TRBJ1-2; D may be TRBD1 (6 bases). The CDR3 is 17 amino acids. The germline V gene encodes CDR1 MNHEY and CDR2 SMNVEV (reference sequence). Trimming removed 0 bases at V and 5 bases at J, with 19 bases between. This CDR3 reads CASSLSSGGAFYYGYTF. CDR3 bases: TGTGCCAGCAGTTTATCATCGGGGGGCGCCTTTTATTATGGCTACACCTTC.

Here the CDR3 reads CASSAPRLAHEQFF. The CDR3 DNA is TGTGCCAGCAGCGCACCTCGACTAGCTCATGAGCAGTTCTTC. This sequence joins TRBV5-4 and TRBJ2-1, with 7 bases identical to TRBD2. J lost 8 bases, V lost 4 bases, and 9 bases had no gene match. Germline V lookup: CDR1 SGHNT, CDR2 YYREEE (reference sequence). CDR3 length equals 14 residues.

The chain recombines TRBV7-3 with TRBJ1-1; D is undetermined. Germline assignment: CDR1 SGHTA and CDR2 FQGTGA. Trimming cost V 3 bases and J 1 base, with 6 bases left between them. The CDR3 covers 13 residues. The CDR3 DNA follows: TGTGCCAGCAGCTTCAGTACGAACACTGAAGCTTTCTTT. It codes for CASSFSTNTEAFF.

The genes are TRBV7-8 and TRBJ2-2; maybe TRBD2 (5 bases). Looked up from germline, CDR1 is SGHVS and CDR2 is FQNEAQ. The CDR3 consists of 15 residues. V was trimmed by 5 bases and J by 1 base, leaving 11 bases between them. This CDR3 is CASSGGGQNTGELFF. In DNA form, the CDR3 reads TGTGCCAGCAGCGGAGGAGGTCAGAACACCGGGGAGCTGTTTTTT.

The chain recombines TRBV10-2 with TRBJ1-5, with D possibly being TRBD1 (5 bases). Germline V gene data show CDR1 as WSHSY and CDR2 as SAAADI. Trimming removed 8 bases at V and 7 bases at J, with 18 bases between. The CDR3 runs 14 residues. In DNA form, the CDR3 reads TGCGCCAGCCGTAGGCAGGGTGACGAGCAGCCCCAGCATTTT. Protein: CASRRQGDEQPQHF.

The chain has TRBV24-1 and TRBJ2-1, with 9 bases that match TRBD1. The CDR3 spans 15 residues. V lost 7 bases and J lost 6; bases outside the gene matches: 9. Looked up from germline, CDR1 is KGHDR and CDR2 is SFDVKD. This CDR3 is CATRPQGAGANEQFF. The CDR3 nucleotides are TGTGCCACCAGACCACAGGGGGCTGGGGCCAATGAGCAGTTCTTC.

J is TRBJ2-2 and V is TRBV6-5, with a weak D call TRBD1 (5 bases). This CDR3 region has 15 residues. With 4 bases removed from V and 1 base from J, the gap between germline ends came to 10 bases. The germline V gene encodes CDR1 MNHEY and CDR2 SVGAGI. The CDR3 nucleotides are TGTGCCAGCAGTTTCGGACAATGGAACACCGGGGAGCTGTTTTTT. Translated: CASSFGQWNTGELFF.

The rearrangement joins TRBV5-8 to TRBJ2-1; D not resolved. CDR3 length: 15 amino acids. The germline V gene encodes CDR1 SGHTS and CDR2 YDEGEE. Trimming left V 1 base short and J 1 base short, with 9 bases between. CDR3 bases: TGTGCCAGCAGCTTGCCCGAAACTTCCTACAATGAGCAGTTCTTC. This sequence encodes CASSLPETSYNEQFF. The full variable domain, completed using reference TRBV5-8 and TRBJ2-1, is EAGVTQSPTHLIKTRGQQATLRCSPISGHTSVYWYQQALGLGLQFLLWYDEGEERNRGNFPPRFSGRQFPNYSSELNVNALELEDSALYLCASSLPETSYNEQFFGPGTRLTVL.

V and J are TRBV7-6 and TRBJ1-3, with D hard to call. Germline CDR1 is SGHVS and CDR2 is FNYEAQ. This CDR3 is 14 amino acids long. The V end was cut by 1 base, the J end by 0 bases, with 4 bases between. The CDR3 here is CASSLGSSGNTIYF. In DNA form, the CDR3 reads TGTGCCAGCAGCTTAGGGAGCTCTGGAAACACCATATATTTT.

This clone was counted between two and nine times. The chain recombines TRBV5-4 with TRBJ1-4, with 8 bases lining up with TRBD1. This CDR3 spans 16 amino acids. The V and J ends lost 2 bases and 4 bases, in that order; junction bases with no gene match: 7. CDR1 and CDR2 from the germline V gene are SGHNT and YYREEE (reference sequence). CDR3: CASSFDRGVSNEKLFF. The DNA for the CDR3 is TGTGCCAGCAGCTTCGACAGGGGAGTCAGTAATGAAAAACTGTTTTTT.

The chain joins TRBV9 to TRBJ2-5; D unclear. Trimming shortened V by 5 bases and J by 3 bases, and 11 bases separated the two germline ends. This CDR3 region has 13 residues. Germline V lookup: CDR1 SGDLS, CDR2 YYNGEE. The chain's CDR3 is CASRADREETQYF. In DNA form, the CDR3 reads TGTGCCAGCAGGGCCGATCGGGAAGAGACCCAGTACTTC.

The table lists this clone with a count of one. The chain links TRBV18 to TRBJ1-4; possible D gene TRBD1, 6 bases. V was cut by 6 bases and J by 5 bases, with 16 bases left in between. The germline CDR1 and CDR2 sequences are KGHSH and LQKENI. The CDR3 runs 15 residues. The CDR3 region is CASSPLKDRNEKLFF. The CDR3 nucleotides are TGTGCCAGCTCGCCCCTGAAGGACAGAAATGAAAAACTGTTTTTT. The variable domain in full, completed from reference TRBV18 and TRBJ1-4, reads NAGVMQNPRHLVRRRGQEARLRCSPMKGHSHVYWYRQLPEEGLKFMVYLQKENIIDESGMPKERFSAEFPKEGPSILRIQQVVRGDSAAYFCASSPLKDRNEKLFFGSGTQLSVL.

The V and J genes are TRBV29-1 and TRBJ1-2; 8 bases are a match to TRBD1. The V gene end was trimmed by 4 bases and the J gene end by 8 bases; junction bases not matched to a gene: 6. The CDR3 contains 12 residues. CDR1 and CDR2 from the germline V gene are SQVTM and ANQGSEA. The DNA of the CDR3 is TGCAGCGTTGCCCTCCCAGGGGGCGGCTACACCTTC. As protein: CSVALPGGGYTF.

V gene TRBV6-5 combines with J gene TRBJ2-5; 11 bases are shared with TRBD1. The CDR3 is 16 amino acids. V shed 0 bases and J 5 bases; nucleotides not matched to a gene: 5. CDR1 is MNHEY, CDR2 SVGAGI, per germline. The CDR3 DNA reads TGTGCCAGCAGTTACTCGGGGACAGGGGGTTTGGAGACCCAGTACTTC. Its translation: CASSYSGTGGLETQYF.